One and the same sample provided the 4 T cell receptor beta chains below, sequenced in a study of identical twins. TCRdb recomputed calls from the 5' RACE reads with MiXCR, one row per CDR3 protein. The sample contains hundreds of thousands of distinct CDR3 sequences, around an eighth of which appear only once. This sample was also put to use in a study of yellow fever vaccine responses in identical twins.

Sample: CD8+ T cells sorted from blood. The receptors shown here come from a woman under 30 in good health.

The chain carries TRBV7-8 and TRBJ2-3; D is perhaps TRBD2 (5 bases). The V end lost 3 bases, the J end lost 0 bases, and 19 bases lay between the germline ends. The CDR3 sequence is 18 residues long. Germline-derived CDR1 and CDR2 are SGHVS and FQNEAQ. CDR3 loop: CASSFGRTSPYSTDTQYF. The CDR3 region has the DNA TGTGCCAGCAGCTTTGGCCGCACTAGTCCCTATAGCACAGATACGCAGTATTTT.

The chain links TRBV7-9 to TRBJ1-2, with D tentatively TRBD1 (5 bases). The CDR3 spans 11 residues. The V end was cut by 8 bases, the J end by 7 bases, with 11 bases between. Germline V gene data show CDR1 as SEHNR and CDR2 as FQNEAQ (reference sequence). The CDR3 nucleotides are TGTGCCAGCCGCCAGGGTTTTGGCTACACCTTC. Translating it yields CASRQGFGYTF.

Ten or more counts support this clonotype. The chain recombines TRBV11-2 with TRBJ2-7, with D maybe TRBD2 (5 bases). With 2 bases removed from V and 1 base from J, the gap between germline ends came to 6 bases. The length of the CDR3 is 13 residues. The germline CDR1 and CDR2 sequences are SGHAT and FQNNGV. The CDR3 DNA sequence: TGTGCCAGCAGCTTACCGGGGTCCTACGAGCAGTACGTC. Translated, it gives CASSLPGSYEQYV.

This clonotype was picked up one time. This chain links TRBV28 with TRBJ2-7, with D possibly TRBD2 on 7 matching bases. V was shortened by 1 base and J by 0 bases, with 13 bases between the two germline ends. The CDR3 spans 16 residues. Germline CDR1 reads MDHEN; CDR2 reads SYDVKM. DNA of the CDR3: TGTGCCAGCAGTTTATCGGGGGGCGCGGGCTCCTACGAGCAGTACGTC. This translates into CASSLSGGAGSYEQYV.